One sample yielded the 15 T cell receptor beta chains listed below, sequenced in a study of blood T cells in healthy people across ages. The use of a sample-barcoded 5' primer and a J-beta primer mix characterized a second PCR of about 6 to 12 cycles. Each CDR3 protein is one row after TCRdb ran MiXCR on the 5' RACE reads. The table records about 600,000 distinct CDR3 sequences, roughly 48% of them present only once. The source material was blood. Receptors were obtained from a man aged 80 or over in good health.

V gene TRBV5-6 combines with J gene TRBJ1-6; TRBD1 matches 10 bases. The germline gives CDR1 SGHDT, CDR2 YYEEEE. The V segment lost 4 bases and the J segment 7 bases; nucleotides outside the gene matches: 5. The CDR3 consists of 15 residues. CDR3 region: CASSKGQGRNSPLHF. The DNA of the CDR3 is TGTGCCAGCAGCAAGGGACAGGGGCGGAATTCACCCCTCCACTTT. Drawing the rest from reference TRBV5-6 and TRBJ1-6, the complete variable domain is DAGVTQSPTHLIKTRGQQVTLRCSPKSGHDTVSWYQQALGQGPQFIFQYYEEEERQRGNFPDRFSGHQFPNYSSELNVNALLLGDSALYLCASSKGQGRNSPLHFGNGTRLTVT.

The rearrangement uses TRBV20-1 and TRBJ2-3; D uncertain. With 5 bases removed from V and 4 bases from J, the gap between germline ends came to 10 bases. The CDR3 consists of 12 residues. Germline V lookup: CDR1 DFQATT, CDR2 SNEGSKA (reference sequence). The CDR3 sequence is CSAPVGADTQYF. In DNA form, the CDR3 reads TGCAGTGCTCCCGTTGGTGCAGATACGCAGTATTTT.

CDR3 DNA: TGTGCCAGCAGGCAGGGGGTGTGGGAGCAGTACTTC. Amino acids: CASRQGVWEQYF. The gene calls are TRBV28 and TRBJ2-5, with 7 bases that match TRBD1. V gave up 6 bases and J gave up 11 bases; unmatched junction bases: 9. Germline V lookup: CDR1 MDHEN, CDR2 SYDVKM. This CDR3 region has 12 residues.

The chain employs TRBV7-6 and TRBJ1-6; 9 bases fit TRBD1. V lost 2 bases to trimming and J lost 5 bases; unmatched junction nucleotides: 4. This CDR3 has 16 residues. Germline V gene lookup returns CDR1 SGHVS and CDR2 FNYEAQ. CDR3 bases: TGTGCCAGCAGCTTAAAAGGGACAGGGCATAATTCACCCCTCCACTTT. It specifies CASSLKGTGHNSPLHF.

V is TRBV2 and J is TRBJ2-3; no clear D. Germline CDR1 and CDR2: SNHLY and FYNNEI. V gave up 4 bases and J gave up 2 bases, with 19 bases separating them. CDR3 size: 17 residues. This CDR3 is CASSGFAFGTNTDTQYF. The CDR3 region has the DNA TGTGCCAGCAGTGGATTCGCGTTCGGTACTAACACAGATACGCAGTATTTT.

This clonotype was seen at least ten times. This chain joins TRBV7-9 and TRBJ2-3; TRBD1 aligns across 8 bases. Unmatched junction bases numbered 9, after V lost 1 base and J lost 6 bases. Germline values: CDR1 SEHNR, CDR2 FQNEAQ (reference sequence). This CDR3 spans 16 amino acids. The CDR3 DNA reads TGTGCCAGCAGCTTAGACGACAGGGGAGCGGCGGATACGCAGTATTTT. Amino acids: CASSLDDRGAADTQYF.

The chain couples TRBV4-3 to TRBJ1-4, with TRBD1 matching 9 bases. Germline V gives CDR1 LGHNA, CDR2 YSLEER. V shed 0 bases, J shed 8 bases, and the junction held 10 bases outside the gene matches. CDR3 length equals 17 residues. The CDR3 bases are TGCGCCAGCAGCCAAGACATATTACAGGGGGCTGGGGAAAAACTGTTTTTT. Its translation is CASSQDILQGAGEKLFF.

The chain's CDR3 is CASRMTGGRTEAFF. DNA for the CDR3: TGTGCCAGCAGGATGACAGGCGGGAGAACTGAAGCTTTCTTT. The V call is TRBV6-6, the J call TRBJ1-1, with a weak D call TRBD1 (6 bases). Trimming cost V 6 bases and J 5 bases, with 16 bases left between them. The CDR3 consists of 14 residues. Germline-derived CDR1 and CDR2 are MNHNY and SVGAGI (reference sequence).

This clonotype was observed many times. The genes are TRBV20-1 and TRBJ2-7, with 12 bases that match TRBD2. After removal of 2 bases from V and 3 bases from J, the junction contained 2 bases not matched to a gene. This CDR3 region has 14 residues. Germline V lookup: CDR1 DFQATT, CDR2 SNEGSKA (reference sequence). CDR3 residues: CSARRTSGIYEQYF. CDR3 DNA: TGCAGTGCTAGAAGGACTAGCGGGATCTACGAGCAGTACTTC.

The chain employs TRBV28 and TRBJ2-5; 10 bases agree with TRBD2. The CDR3 spans 16 residues. With 6 bases clipped from V and 4 bases from J, the junction kept 11 bases outside the gene matches. In germline, CDR1 is MDHEN, CDR2 SYDVKM. This chain's CDR3 is CASSHGLAGGRETQYF. Written as DNA, the CDR3 is TGTGCCAGCAGCCATGGGTTAGCGGGAGGAAGAGAGACCCAGTACTTC.

As concerns this clonotype: A much more abundant neighbour one base away suggests this may be a read error. The chain uses TRBV6-6 and TRBJ2-7; tentatively, D is TRBD2 (7 bases). V was clipped by 6 bases and J by 3 bases, with 18 bases between them. The CDR3 loop spans 15 amino acids. The germline V gene has CDR1 MNHNY and CDR2 SVGAGI (reference sequence). The CDR3 loop reads CASSLCGGGSYEQYF. DNA of the CDR3: TGTGCCAGCAGCCTTTGCGGCGGGGGCAGCTACGAGCAGTACTTC.

This clonotype was detected only a few times. V and J are TRBV20-1 and TRBJ2-4, with D uncertain. The CDR3 is 15 residues long. The V gene lost 1 base and the J gene lost 0 bases, with 10 bases spanning the gap. Germline CDR1 is DFQATT and CDR2 is SNEGSKA (reference sequence). CDR3 region: CSARAPDGAKNIQYF. In nucleotides, the CDR3 is TGCAGTGCTAGAGCCCCGGACGGAGCCAAAAACATTCAGTACTTC.

This clonotype was seen a handful of times. The chain couples TRBV6-1 to TRBJ2-3; D is uncertain. This CDR3 has 14 amino acids. The V end lost 0 bases, the J end lost 5 bases, and 9 bases lay between the germline ends. Germline values: CDR1 MNHNS, CDR2 SASEGT. This CDR3 is CASSEALRKDTQYF. In DNA form, the CDR3 reads TGTGCCAGCAGTGAAGCGCTTCGGAAAGATACGCAGTATTTT.

In this sample, this clonotype turned up many times. The chain combines TRBV7-9 with TRBJ2-1, with D possibly being TRBD1 (5 bases). The germline V gene has CDR1 SEHNR and CDR2 FQNEAQ (reference sequence). With 4 bases removed from V and 7 bases from J, the gap between germline ends came to 14 bases. CDR3 length: 14 amino acids. CDR3 region: CASSYSTEWNEQFF. The CDR3 nucleotides read TGTGCCAGCAGCTACTCGACAGAGTGGAATGAGCAGTTCTTC.

The sample holds a few counts of this clonotype. CDR3: CSVAGTSYNEQFF. The CDR3 nucleotides read TGCAGCGTTGCAGGGACCTCCTACAATGAGCAGTTCTTC. V gene TRBV29-1 combines with J gene TRBJ2-1; D might be TRBD1 or TRBD2, each matching 5 bases. V was pared by 4 bases and J by 0 bases, with 7 bases between. Germline CDR1 reads SQVTM; CDR2 reads ANQGSEA. The CDR3 runs 13 residues.